This record concerns one TCR beta chain sequence. Its matching antigen is unknown. This specimen belongs to a study of cytomegalovirus exposure and HLA in healthy donors. The CDR3 loop spans 14 amino acids. The germline V gene has CDR1 SGHRS and CDR2 YFSETQ. The study's findings and limits: Judged likely to be a sequencing artifact was a cluster of highly shared sequence variants. In vitro experiments confirmed that three CMV-associated chains were specific for CMV antigens. A later analysis reportedly identified an Asian-associated ancestry cluster as carrying fewer N-insertions than the approximately 620-donor mean.

Primers: 60 Vbeta forward and 13 Jbeta reverse. Some clones are missing from TCRdb's copy, which holds only in-frame ones; the method was immunoSEQ multiplex PCR. The top ten clones hold roughly 1.2% of a sample with under 130,000 clones, around 73% of them seen once. This chain uses TRBV5-1 with TRBJ2-5; the D gene is possibly TRBD2 (5 bases). The J call may be incorrect, as the DNA end agrees better with TRBJ2-7. This sequence originates from a man aged 25 to 45 in good health and CMV-seronegative. Sequencing input: PBMCs. This CDR3 is CASSLAALGNEQYF. CDR3 nucleotides: TGCGCCAGCAGCTTGGCAGCTCTCGGGAACGAGCAGTACTTC.